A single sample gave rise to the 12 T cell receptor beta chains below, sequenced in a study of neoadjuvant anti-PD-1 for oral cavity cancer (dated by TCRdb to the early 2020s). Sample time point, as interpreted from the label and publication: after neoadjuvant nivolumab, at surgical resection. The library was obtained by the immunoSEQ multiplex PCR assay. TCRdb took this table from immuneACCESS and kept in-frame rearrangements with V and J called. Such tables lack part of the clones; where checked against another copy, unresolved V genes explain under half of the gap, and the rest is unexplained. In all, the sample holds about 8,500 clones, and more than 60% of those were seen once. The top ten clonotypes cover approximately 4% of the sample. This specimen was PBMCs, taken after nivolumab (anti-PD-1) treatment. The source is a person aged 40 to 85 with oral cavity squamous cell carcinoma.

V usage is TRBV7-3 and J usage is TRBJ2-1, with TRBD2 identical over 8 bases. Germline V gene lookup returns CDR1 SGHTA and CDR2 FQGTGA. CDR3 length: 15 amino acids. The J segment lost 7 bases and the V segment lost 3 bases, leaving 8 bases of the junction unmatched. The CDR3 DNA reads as TGTGCCAGCAGCTTTAGTCTAGCGGGCAATAATGAGCAGTTCTTC. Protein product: CASSFSLAGNNEQFF.

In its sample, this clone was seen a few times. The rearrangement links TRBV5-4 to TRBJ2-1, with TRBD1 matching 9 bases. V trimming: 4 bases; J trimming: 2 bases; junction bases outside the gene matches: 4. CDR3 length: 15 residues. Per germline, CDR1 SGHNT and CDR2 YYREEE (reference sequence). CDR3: CASSAGQGTYNEQFF. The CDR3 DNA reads TGTGCCAGCAGCGCTGGACAGGGGACCTACAATGAGCAGTTCTTC.

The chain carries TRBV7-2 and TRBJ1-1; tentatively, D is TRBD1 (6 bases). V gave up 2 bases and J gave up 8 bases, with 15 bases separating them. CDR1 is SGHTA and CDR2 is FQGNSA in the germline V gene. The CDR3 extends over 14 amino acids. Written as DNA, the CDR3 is TGTGCCAGCAGCTTAACTCACCAGGGGCCAGAAGCTTTCTTT. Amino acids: CASSLTHQGPEAFF.

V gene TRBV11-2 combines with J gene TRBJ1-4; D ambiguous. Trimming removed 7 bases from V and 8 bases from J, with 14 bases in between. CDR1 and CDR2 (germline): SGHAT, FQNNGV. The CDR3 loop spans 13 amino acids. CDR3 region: CASTPKMGEKLFF. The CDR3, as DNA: TGTGCCAGCACTCCGAAGATGGGGGAAAAACTGTTTTTT.

The CDR3 DNA reads as TGTGCCAGCAGCTTGGCAGACCCACGAATCAGGACAGGGACCTATGGCTACACCTTC. Its protein is CASSLADPRIRTGTYGYTF. J is TRBJ1-2 and V is TRBV5-4; 8 bases agree with TRBD1. The V and J ends lost 0 bases and 4 bases, in that order; junction bases with no gene match: 17. Germline CDR1 and CDR2: SGHNT and YYREEE (reference sequence). The CDR3 is 19 residues long. The full variable domain, its missing parts supplied by reference TRBV5-4 and TRBJ1-2, is ETGVTQSPTHLIKTRGQQVTLRCSSQSGHNTVSWYQQALGQGPQFIFQYYREEENGRGNFPPRFSGLQFPNYSSELNVNALELDDSALYLCASSLADPRIRTGTYGYTFGSGTRLTVV.

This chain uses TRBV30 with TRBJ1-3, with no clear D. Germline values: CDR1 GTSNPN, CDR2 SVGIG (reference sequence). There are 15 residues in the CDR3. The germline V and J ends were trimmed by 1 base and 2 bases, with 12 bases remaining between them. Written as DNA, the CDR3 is TGTGCCTGGAGTGGCTTTTTTATGACTGGAAACACCATATATTTT. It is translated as CAWSGFFMTGNTIYF. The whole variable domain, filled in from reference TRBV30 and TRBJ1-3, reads SQTIHQWPATLVQPVGSPLSLECTVEGTSNPNLYWYRQAAGRGLQLLFYSVGIGQISSEVPQNLSASRPQDRQFILSSKKLLLSDSGFYLCAWSGFFMTGNTIYFGEGSWLTVV.

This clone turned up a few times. CDR3 residues: CASSQDRTSGLAKNIQYF. Written as DNA, the CDR3 is TGCGCCAGCAGCCAAGACAGGACTAGCGGCCTAGCCAAAAACATTCAGTACTTC. The chain is built from TRBV4-1 and TRBJ2-4; TRBD2 matches 10 bases. CDR3 length: 18 amino acids. The V segment lost 0 bases and the J segment 0 bases; nucleotides outside the gene matches: 5. Per germline, CDR1 MGHRA and CDR2 YSYEKL.

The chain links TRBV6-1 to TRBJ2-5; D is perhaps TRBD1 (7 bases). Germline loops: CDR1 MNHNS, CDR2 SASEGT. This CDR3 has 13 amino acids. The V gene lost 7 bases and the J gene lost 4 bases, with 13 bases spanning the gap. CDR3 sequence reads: CASTRQGGETQYF. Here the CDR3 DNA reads TGTGCCAGCACTCGACAGGGAGGAGAGACCCAGTACTTC.

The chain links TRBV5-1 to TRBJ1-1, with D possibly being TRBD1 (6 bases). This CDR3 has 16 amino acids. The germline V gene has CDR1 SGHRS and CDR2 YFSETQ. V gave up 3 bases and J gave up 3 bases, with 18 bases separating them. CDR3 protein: CASSWTGAVGDTEAFF. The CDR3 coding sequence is TGCGCCAGCAGCTGGACGGGGGCGGTCGGGGACACTGAAGCTTTCTTT.

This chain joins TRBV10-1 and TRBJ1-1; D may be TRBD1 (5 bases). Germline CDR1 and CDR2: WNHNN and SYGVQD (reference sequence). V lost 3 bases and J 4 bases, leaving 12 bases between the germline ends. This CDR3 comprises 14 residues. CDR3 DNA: TGCGCCAGCAGTGACGGGGGTACGGTCACTGAAGCTTTCTTT. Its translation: CASSDGGTVTEAFF.

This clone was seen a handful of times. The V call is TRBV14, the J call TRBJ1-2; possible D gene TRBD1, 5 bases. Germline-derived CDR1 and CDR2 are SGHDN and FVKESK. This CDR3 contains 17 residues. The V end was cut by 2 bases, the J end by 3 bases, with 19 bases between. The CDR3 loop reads CASSQLLPGRLYYGYTF. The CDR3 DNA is TGTGCCAGCAGCCAACTTCTGCCGGGGCGGCTTTACTATGGCTACACCTTC.

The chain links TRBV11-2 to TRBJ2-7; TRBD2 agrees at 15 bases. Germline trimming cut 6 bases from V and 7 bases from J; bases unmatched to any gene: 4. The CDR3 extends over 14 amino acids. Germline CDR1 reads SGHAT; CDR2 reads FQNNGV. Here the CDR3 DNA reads TGTGCCAGCAGGGGACTAGCGGGAGGTCGGGAGCAGTACTTC. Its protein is CASRGLAGGREQYF.